This record concerns one TCR beta chain sequence. Its antigen is unidentified. V lost 2 bases and J lost 5, with 10 bases in between. CDR1 is GTSNPN, CDR2 SVGIG, per germline (reference sequence). The CDR3 covers 13 residues. Each diagnosis was determined on the basis of clinical symptoms, serum thyroxine, TRAb, thyroid ultrasound and orbital computed tomography. This entry belongs to a study of Graves' ophthalmopathy and Graves' hyperthyroidism. Background on the study: The term stable hyperthyroidism indicated an absence of ophthalmopathy within 18 months of follow-up. Study-wide points: Among thyroid clonotypes expanded above 0.001 frequency, most also appeared in blood.

RNA served as the template for amplifying TCR beta CDR3 regions. A first-round RT-PCR used HTBI primers, followed by a second-round multiplex PCR. In TCRdb, the multiplex PCR reads were re-called with MiXCR into one record per CDR3 protein. The sample holds approximately 1.2 million distinct CDR3 sequences, 35% to 40% seen once. This sequence originates from an adult man with Graves' hyperthyroidism. V gene TRBV30 combines with J gene TRBJ1-5; D is uncertain. Sequencing input: peripheral blood or thyroid tissue (not recorded which). The CDR3 reads CAWSLGNDQPQHF. The CDR3 region has the DNA TGTGCCTGGAGTCTCGGTAACGATCAGCCCCAGCATTTT.